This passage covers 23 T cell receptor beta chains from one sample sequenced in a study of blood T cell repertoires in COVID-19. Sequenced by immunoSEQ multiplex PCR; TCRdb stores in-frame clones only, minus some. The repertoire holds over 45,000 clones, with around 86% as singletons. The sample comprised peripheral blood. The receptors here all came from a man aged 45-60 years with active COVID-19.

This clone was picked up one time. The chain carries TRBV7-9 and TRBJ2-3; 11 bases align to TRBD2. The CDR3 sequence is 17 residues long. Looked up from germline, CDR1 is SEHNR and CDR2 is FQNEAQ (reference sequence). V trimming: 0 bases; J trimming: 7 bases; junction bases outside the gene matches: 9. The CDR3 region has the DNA TGTGCCAGCAGCTTAGCGTATGTTAGCGGGAGGGGAAATACGCAGTATTTT. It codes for CASSLAYVSGRGNTQYF.

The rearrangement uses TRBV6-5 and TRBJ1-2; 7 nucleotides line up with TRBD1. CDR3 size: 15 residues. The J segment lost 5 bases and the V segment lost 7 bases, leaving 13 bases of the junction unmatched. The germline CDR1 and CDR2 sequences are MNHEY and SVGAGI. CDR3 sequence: CASIGQGGAYYGYTF. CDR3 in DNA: TGTGCCAGCATCGGCCAAGGGGGCGCGTATTATGGCTACACCTTC.

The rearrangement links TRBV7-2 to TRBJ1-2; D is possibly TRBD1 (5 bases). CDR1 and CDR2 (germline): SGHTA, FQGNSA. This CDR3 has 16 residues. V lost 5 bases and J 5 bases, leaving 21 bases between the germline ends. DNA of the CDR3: TGTGCCAGCAGCCTCGAATTTAGTTTAAGGGGTTATGGCTACACCTTC. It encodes CASSLEFSLRGYGYTF.

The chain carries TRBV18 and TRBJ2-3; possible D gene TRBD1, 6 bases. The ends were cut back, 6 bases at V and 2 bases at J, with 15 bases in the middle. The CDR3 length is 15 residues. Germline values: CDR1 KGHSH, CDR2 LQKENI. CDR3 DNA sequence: TGTGCCAGCTCTCTCACCGGACAGAACACAGATACGCAGTATTTT. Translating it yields CASSLTGQNTDTQYF.

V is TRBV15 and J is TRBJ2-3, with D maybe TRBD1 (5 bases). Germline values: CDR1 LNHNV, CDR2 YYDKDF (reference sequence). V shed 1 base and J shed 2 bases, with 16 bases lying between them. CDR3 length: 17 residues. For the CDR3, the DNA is TGTGCCACCAGCAGAGTGGCTTCTCGACAGTACACAGATACGCAGTATTTT. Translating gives CATSRVASRQYTDTQYF.

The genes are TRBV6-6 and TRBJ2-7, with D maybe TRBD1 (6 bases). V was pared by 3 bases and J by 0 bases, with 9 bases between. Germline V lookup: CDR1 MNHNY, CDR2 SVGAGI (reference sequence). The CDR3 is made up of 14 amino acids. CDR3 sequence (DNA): TGTGCCAGCAGTTATGGGACAAGCTCCTACGAGCAGTACTTC. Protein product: CASSYGTSSYEQYF.

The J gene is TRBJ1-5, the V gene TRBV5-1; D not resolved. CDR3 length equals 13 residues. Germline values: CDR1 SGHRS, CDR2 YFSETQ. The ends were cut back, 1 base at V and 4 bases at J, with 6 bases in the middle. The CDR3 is CASSLSGNQPQHF. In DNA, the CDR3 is TGCGCCAGCAGCTTGTCGGGAAATCAGCCCCAGCATTTT.

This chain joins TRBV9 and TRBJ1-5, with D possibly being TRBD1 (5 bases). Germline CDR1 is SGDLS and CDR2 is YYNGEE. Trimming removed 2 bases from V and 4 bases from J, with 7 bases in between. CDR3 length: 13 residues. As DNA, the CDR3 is TGTGCCAGCAGCGTGGACAAAAATCAGCCCCAGCATTTT. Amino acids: CASSVDKNQPQHF.

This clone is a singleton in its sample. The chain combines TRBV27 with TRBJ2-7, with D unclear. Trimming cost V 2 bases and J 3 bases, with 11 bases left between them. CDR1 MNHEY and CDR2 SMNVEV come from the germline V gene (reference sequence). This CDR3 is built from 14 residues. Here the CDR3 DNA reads TGTGCCAGCAGTTTAGAAGGAGAACACTACGAGCAGTACTTC. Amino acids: CASSLEGEHYEQYF.

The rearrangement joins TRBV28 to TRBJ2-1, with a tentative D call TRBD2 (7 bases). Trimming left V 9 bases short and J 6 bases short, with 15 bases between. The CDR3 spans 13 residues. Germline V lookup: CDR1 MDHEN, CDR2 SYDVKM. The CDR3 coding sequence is TGTGCCAGTAGGGGGGGTGCCCTCAATGAGCAGTTCTTC. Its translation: CASRGGALNEQFF.

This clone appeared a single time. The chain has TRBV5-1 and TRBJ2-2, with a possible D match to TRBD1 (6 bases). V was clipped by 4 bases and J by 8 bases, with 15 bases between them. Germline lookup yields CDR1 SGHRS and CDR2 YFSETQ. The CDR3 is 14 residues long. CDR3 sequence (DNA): TGCGCCAGCAGCCGGACAGCAAGGACGGGGGAGCTGTTTTTT. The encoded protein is CASSRTARTGELFF.

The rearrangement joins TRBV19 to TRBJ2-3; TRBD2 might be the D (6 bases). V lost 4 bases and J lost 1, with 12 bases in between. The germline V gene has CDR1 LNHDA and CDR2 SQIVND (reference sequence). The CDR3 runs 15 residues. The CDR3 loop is CASSKKREGTDTQYF. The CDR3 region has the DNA TGTGCCAGTAGTAAGAAGAGGGAGGGCACAGATACGCAGTATTTT.

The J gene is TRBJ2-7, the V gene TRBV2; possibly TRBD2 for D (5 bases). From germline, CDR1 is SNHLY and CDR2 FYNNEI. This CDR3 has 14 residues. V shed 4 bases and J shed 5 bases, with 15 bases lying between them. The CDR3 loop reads CASSVDAWRNEQYF. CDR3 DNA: TGTGCCAGCAGTGTAGATGCCTGGAGGAACGAGCAGTACTTC.

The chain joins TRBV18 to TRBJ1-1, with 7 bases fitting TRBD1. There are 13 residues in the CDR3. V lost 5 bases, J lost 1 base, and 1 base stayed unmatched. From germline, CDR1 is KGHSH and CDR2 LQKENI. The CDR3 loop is CASSGTENTEAFF. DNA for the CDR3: TGTGCCAGCTCAGGGACAGAGAACACTGAAGCTTTCTTT.

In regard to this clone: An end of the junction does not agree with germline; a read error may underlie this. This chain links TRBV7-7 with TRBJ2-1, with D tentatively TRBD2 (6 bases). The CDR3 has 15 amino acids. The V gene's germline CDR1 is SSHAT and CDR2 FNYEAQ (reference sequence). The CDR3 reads CASSLTGAPYNEQFF. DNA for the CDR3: TGTGCTAGCAGCTTGACGGGAGCCCCCTACAATGAGCAGTTCTTC.

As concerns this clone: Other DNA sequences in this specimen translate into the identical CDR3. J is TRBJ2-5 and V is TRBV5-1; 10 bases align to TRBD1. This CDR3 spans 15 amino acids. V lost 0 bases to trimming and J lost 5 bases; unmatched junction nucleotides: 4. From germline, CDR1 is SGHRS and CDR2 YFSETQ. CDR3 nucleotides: TGCGCCAGCAGCTTGGCCGGGACAGGGGAGGAGACCCAGTACTTC. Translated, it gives CASSLAGTGEETQYF.

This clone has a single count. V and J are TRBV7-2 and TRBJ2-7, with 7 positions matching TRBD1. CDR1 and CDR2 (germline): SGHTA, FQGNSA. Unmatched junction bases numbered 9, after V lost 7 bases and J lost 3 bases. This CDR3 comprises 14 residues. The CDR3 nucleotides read TGTGCCAGCACCCCCGGGACAGAAGTCTACGAGCAGTACTTC. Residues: CASTPGTEVYEQYF. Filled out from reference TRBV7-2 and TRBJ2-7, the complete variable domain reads GAGVSQSPSNKVTEKGKDVELRCDPISGHTALYWYRQSLGQGLEFLIYFQGNSAPDKSGLPSDRFSAERTGGSVSTLTIQRTQQEDSAVYLCASTPGTEVYEQYFGPGTRLTVT.

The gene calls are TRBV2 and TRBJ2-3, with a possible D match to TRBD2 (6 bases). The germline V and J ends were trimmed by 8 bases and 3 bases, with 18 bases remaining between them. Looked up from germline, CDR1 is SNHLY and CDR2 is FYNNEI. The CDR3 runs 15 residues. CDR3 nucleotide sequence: TGTGCCAGCGGCCGGCGGGGCGTAGAGACAGATACGCAGTATTTT. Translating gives CASGRRGVETDTQYF.

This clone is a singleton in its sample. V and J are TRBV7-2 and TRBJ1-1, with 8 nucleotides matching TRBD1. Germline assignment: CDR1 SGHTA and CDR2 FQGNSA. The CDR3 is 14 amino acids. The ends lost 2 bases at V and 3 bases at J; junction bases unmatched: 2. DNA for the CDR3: TGTGCCAGCAGCTTATACAGGGGGGACACTGAAGCTTTCTTT. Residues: CASSLYRGDTEAFF. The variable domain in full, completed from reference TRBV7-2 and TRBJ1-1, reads GAGVSQSPSNKVTEKGKDVELRCDPISGHTALYWYRQSLGQGLEFLIYFQGNSAPDKSGLPSDRFSAERTGGSVSTLTIQRTQQEDSAVYLCASSLYRGDTEAFFGQGTRLTVV.

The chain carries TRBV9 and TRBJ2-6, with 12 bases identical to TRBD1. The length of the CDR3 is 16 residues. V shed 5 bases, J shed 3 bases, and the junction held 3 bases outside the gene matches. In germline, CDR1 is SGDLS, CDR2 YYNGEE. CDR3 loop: CASRGTGGGGANVLTF. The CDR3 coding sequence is TGTGCCAGCAGGGGGACAGGGGGCGGTGGGGCCAACGTCCTGACTTTC.

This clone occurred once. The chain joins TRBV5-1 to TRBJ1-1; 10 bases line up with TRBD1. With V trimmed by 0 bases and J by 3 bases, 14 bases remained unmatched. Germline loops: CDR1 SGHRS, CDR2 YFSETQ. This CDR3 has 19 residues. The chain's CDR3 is CASSLASPGTGVLDTEAFF. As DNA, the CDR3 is TGCGCCAGCAGCTTGGCCAGCCCCGGGACAGGGGTTTTGGACACTGAAGCTTTCTTT. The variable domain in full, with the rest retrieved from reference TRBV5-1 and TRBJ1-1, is KAGVTQTPRYLIKTRGQQVTLSCSPISGHRSVSWYQQTPGQGLQFLFEYFSETQRNKGNFPGRFSGRQFSNSRSEMNVSTLELGDSALYLCASSLASPGTGVLDTEAFFGQGTRLTVV.

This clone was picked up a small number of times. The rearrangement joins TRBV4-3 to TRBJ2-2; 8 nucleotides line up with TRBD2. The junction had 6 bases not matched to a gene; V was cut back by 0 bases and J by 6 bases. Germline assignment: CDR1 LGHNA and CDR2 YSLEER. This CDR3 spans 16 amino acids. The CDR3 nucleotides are TGCGCCAGCAGCCAAGACCCCCCCGGGGGGGCCGGGGAGCTGTTTTTT. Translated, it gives CASSQDPPGGAGELFF.

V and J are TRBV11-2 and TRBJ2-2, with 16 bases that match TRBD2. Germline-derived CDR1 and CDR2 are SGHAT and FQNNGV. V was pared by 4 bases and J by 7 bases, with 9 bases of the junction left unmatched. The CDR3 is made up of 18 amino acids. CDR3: CASSYSGLAGGPIGELFF. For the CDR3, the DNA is TGTGCCAGCAGCTATTCGGGACTAGCGGGAGGGCCGATCGGGGAGCTGTTTTTT. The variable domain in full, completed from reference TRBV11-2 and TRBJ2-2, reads EAGVAQSPRYKIIEKRQSVAFWCNPISGHATLYWYQQILGQGPKLLIQFQNNGVVDDSQLPKDRFSAERLKGVDSTLKIQPAKLEDSAVYLCASSYSGLAGGPIGELFFGEGSRLTVL.